This note documents a single T cell receptor (beta chain) sequence. What it binds is not known. Repertoires were generated with immunoSEQ multiplex PCR, while TCRdb's copy carries only in-frame clones and drops some. The data contain approximately 150,000 clones, 91% of them seen just once; the ten biggest clones take up under 2%. The junction had 7 bases not matched to a gene; V was cut back by 1 base and J by 5 bases. The CDR3 covers 15 residues. The germline CDR1 and CDR2 sequences are MNHNS and SASEGT. The data originate from a study of T cell responses to AZD1222 COVID-19 vaccine. General study findings and limits: Variant regions that are unmutated are reportedly the target of nearly half of spike-specific TCRs. Seropositive at baseline were only six AZD1222 recipients.

The chain carries TRBV6-1 and TRBJ2-7; 8 bases are a match to TRBD1. Sequencing used peripheral blood, obtained 28 days after the second AZD1222 dose. The sequence came from an adult who received the AZD1222 COVID-19 vaccine. CDR3 bases: TGTGCCAGCAGTGAAGGGACAGGGCGTATCCACGAGCAGTACGTC. Residues: CASSEGTGRIHEQYV.